The present T cell receptor beta chain was sequenced within a study of blood T cell repertoires in COVID-19. Study-level background: Samples of COVID-19 (acute and convalescent) were obtained from the United States, Italy and Spain.

Some clones are missing from TCRdb's copy, which holds only in-frame ones; the method was immunoSEQ multiplex PCR. The sample records roughly 400,000 clones, more than 85% being singletons. Researchers sorted participants into cohorts using their self-reported clinical history. Germline loops: CDR1 SGDLS, CDR2 YYNGEE. CDR3 length equals 14 residues. The V end was cut by 3 bases, the J end by 5 bases, with 11 bases between. The specimen was PBMCs or T cells enriched from blood (not recorded which). This chain connects TRBV9 to TRBJ2-2; no clear D gene. The receptor was isolated from a woman aged 35 to 49 who had been exposed to COVID-19. Here the CDR3 DNA reads TGTGCCAGCAGCGCCCAGCTAGTAACCGGGGAGCTGTTTTTT. Its protein product is CASSAQLVTGELFF.